This T cell receptor (beta chain) stems from a study of blood T cell repertoires in COVID-19. The overall study: The samples span acute and convalescent COVID-19 from the United States, Italy and Spain. In each case, the material was cDNA or gDNA derived from T cells, B-cell-depleted T cells, or PBMCs.

The CDR3 runs 12 residues. CDR1 is SGHRS, CDR2 YFSETQ, per germline. A note on this clone: A read error may produce the germline difference seen at one junction end.

Original methodology: Amplifying reference gene primers gave estimates of nucleated cell counts. Libraries were prepared by immunoSEQ multiplex PCR; TCRdb keeps only in-frame clonotypes and omits some of them. V and J calls and clone size come straight from that table; D and trimming were deduced from the DNA. The sample holds about 230,000 clones, approximately 87% seen once. The specimen sequenced was peripheral blood. The chain is built from TRBV5-1 and TRBJ1-2; 8 bases match TRBD1. The source is a woman between 65 and 79 years old with active or convalescent COVID-19. The CDR3 nucleotides are TGCGCCAGCAGCTTGGGGACAGGGCCGGAGGACTTC. Its translation: CASSLGTGPEDF.